Here is one T cell receptor beta chain with its context. There is no known antigen for this receptor. Qualities for individual bases were not recorded, and no much larger clone is one base off. From the cysteine through the phenylalanine, the CDR3 covers 14 amino acids. Only CDR3 DNA is held: 42 bases, read in frame from base 1. CDR1 is given as SEHNR and CDR2 as FQNEAQ, both from the germline V gene (reference sequence). V drops 1 base and J drops 12 bases, leaving 16 bases in between. The data were taken from a study of cytomegalovirus exposure and HLA in healthy donors listed by TCRdb under 2017. With regard to the full study: According to an earlier analysis of 450 to 650 of the donors, about 180 million T cells yielded some 110 million unique TCR beta sequences and around 300 Gb of sequence data. A later genetic analysis took genome-wide SNP genotypes for about 55% of the roughly 700 donors and used that subset as a discovery cohort. Among the roughly 390 genotyped donors, about 85% belonged to the genetic ancestry cluster associated with self-reported Caucasian donors. The aim of the study was to test whether cataloging public T cell receptors could identify signatures of past pathogen exposure. Because of strong linkage in the cohort, 4 to 6 DR-DQ haplotypes were treated as single units for association and clustering. An early release that covered several hundred HLA-typed donors contained approximately 300 gigabases of sequencing data and roughly 84 million unique TCR sequences. To predict cytomegalovirus infection status, the study combined high-throughput TCR immunosequencing, statistical association of individual TCRs with disease status, and machine learning. Rather than using new phenotypic data, the later analysis identified candidate immune exposures from TCR beta sequences and from how often those sequences occurred across donors. Typing coverage differed by locus: A, B, C, DRB1 and DQB1 were typed in roughly 629-630 donors, DQA1 in 500 to 550, DPA1 in approximately 600, and DPB1 in 472. A later analysis re-analyzed previously published TCR beta repertoires from roughly 630 donors and added high-resolution HLA genotyping to study TCR occurrence patterns. Donor age, sex, ethnicity and CMV serostatus were compiled together with the repertoire data. Among some 400 genotyped donors of the cohort, an average of approximately 200,000 unique TCR beta nucleotide sequences was sequenced per donor, of which about 18% were non-productive. All discovery cohort repertoires had been generated using a single sequencing platform. Using immunosequencing, the study profiled T cell repertoires from 500 to 800 subjects and related those repertoires to cytomegalovirus serostatus. HLA typing included class I and class II loci at four-digit resolution. Along with the roughly 670-subject first cohort, a separate validation cohort of over 90 different subjects was used. To decide whether each TCR beta V gene segment behaved as functional or pseudogenic, an earlier analysis of approximately 600 of the donors relied on high-throughput TCR beta sequencing. Here is what the overall study found, with its caveats: A later genetic analysis associated a missense DCLRE1C variant with V-gene and J-gene trimming of TCR beta chains, and an independent cohort replicated the association. In this cohort, only TCR beta chains were sequenced, and detectable features were limited by the absence of alpha or paired-chain data. According to a later genetic analysis, donors in an Asian-associated ancestry cluster had fewer N-insertions in productive TCRs than the roughly 670-donor mean. Cytomegalovirus status was reported to be diagnosed by the classifier with high specificity and sensitivity in both the original and validation cohorts. The sequencing pipeline was judged likely to have produced a cluster of highly shared sequence variants as a technical artifact. The 87-base-pair reads could not distinguish some IMGT-functional V segments, including TRBV6-2 and TRBV6-3, so those segments were excluded. In a later analysis, the rate of TCR association differed among HLA loci, with DRB1 alleles having the most associated TCRs and HLA-C alleles having the fewest. In a later analysis, most CMV-associated TCR beta chains were found to appear HLA-restricted, with HLA associations seemingly driven largely by CMV exposure. In a later analysis, several top co-occurrence clusters were reported to appear linked to parvovirus B19, influenza, CMV and Epstein-Barr virus. Three of the identified cytomegalovirus-associated TCR beta chains were confirmed in vitro to be specific for cytomegalovirus antigens. Linkage disequilibrium might explain the correlated functional status among segregating V segments, but an unknown experimental factor could not be ruled out. The only immune exposure information available for the cohort was CMV serostatus. A further reported finding was that TCR beta sequences accurately predicted the HLA-A and HLA-B alleles for most subjects in the first cohort. Across donors, most TCR sequences were observed very rarely, whereas some public TCRs were present in many individuals. Because HLA typing was missing for some donors at each locus, association tests included only the typed subset. When HLA alleles, especially DR and DQ, strongly co-occurred, TCR associations were difficult to assign to individual alleles. Compared with equally common non-associated chains, HLA-associated TCR beta chains in a later analysis were more clonally expanded and had lower generation probabilities. The study listed 150 to 200 TCR beta chains as associated with cytomegalovirus. In an earlier analysis of more than 450 of the donors, most TCR beta V segments were observed in productive rearrangements about 87% or about 30% of the time, broadly matching IMGT annotations. According to the authors, the approach could potentially be generalized to other disease states and immunological phenotypes. Sequencing depth was assumed to be roughly uniform across donors in the presence/absence analyses, though that assumption may not hold. Approximately 18 rarely observed V segments, including chromosome 9 orphons, were excluded from the earlier analysis of several hundred of the donors because counts were too low. Specific HLA alleles were associated with over 15,000 TCR beta sequences at a false discovery rate of 0.05 in a later analysis.

The cohort comprised some 680 healthy bone marrow donors. At the time of sampling, every cohort member was nominally healthy, though immune exposures that went unrecorded were likely present. The donor was CMV seronegative and belonged to the group of 352 seronegative cohort members. A peripheral blood sample was collected from each donor, and TCR beta sequencing was performed on peripheral blood mononuclear cells. Genomic DNA extraction from the blood cell samples was performed with the Qiagen DNeasy Blood Extraction Kit. Receptors were amplified or captured by the immunoSEQ multiplex PCR assay. The multiplex PCR relied on a mix of 60 forward primers for TCR Vbeta segments and 13 reverse primers for TCR Jbeta segments. A multiplex PCR assay on genomic DNA amplified the CDR3 region of rearranged TCR beta genes. On the Illumina HiSeq System, the amplified TCR beta libraries were sequenced as 87-base-pair reads. The original pipeline was this. A later analysis tallied around 80 million unique TCR beta chains across the approximately 670 repertoires, and about 10 million of those chains were shared by two or more donors. A nearest-neighbor algorithm error-corrected the raw reads and collapsed the reads into unique sequences, merging closely related sequences to remove PCR and sequencing errors. Alignment of CDR3 sequences to IMGT reference sequences was used to assign V, D and J gene segments. For a sequence to be retained, a match of at least six nucleotides to both a V gene segment and a J gene segment was required. A rearrangement was called productive if the CDR3 had no stop codons and remained in frame with V and J, and every other rearrangement was called non-productive. Following IMGT convention, CDR3 was defined as the stretch from the second conserved V-encoded cysteine to the conserved J-encoded phenylalanine. The earlier analysis of roughly 590 of the donors excluded sequences that lacked an unambiguous match to a single V gene segment. In an earlier analysis of 587 of the donors, V segments were called functional above 56.7% productive rearrangements and were called segregating when the between-donor standard deviation exceeded 5%. A statistical classification framework was built to diagnose cytomegalovirus status from the catalog of TCR beta chain sequences. In a later analysis, V and J genes were assigned by comparing TCR nucleotide sequences against IMGT/GENE-DB human TR gene sequences. A later analysis assigned CDR3 sequences and most-parsimonious VDJ recombination scenarios with the TCRdist pipeline. A later analysis defined each TCR beta chain by its CDR3 amino acid sequence plus V-gene family, and excluded reads lacking a unique V-gene family. A later analysis removed 500 to 650 highly shared, low-generation-probability nucleotide sequences to deal with suspected cross-contamination and a sequencing artifact. A later analysis calculated a clonal expansion index for each public chain from normalized within-repertoire ranks of inferred template counts. In a later analysis, generation probabilities were computed using a VDJ recombination model fitted to out-of-frame rearrangements, and the results were checked against IGoR. In a later analysis, TCR-TCR, TCR-HLA and TCR-CMV co-occurrence was scored with hypergeometric tests, and a repertoire-size bias correction was applied to TCR pairs. False discovery rates were estimated in a later analysis by permuting HLA or CMV assignments 20 times. A later analysis grouped co-occurring TCRs with DBSCAN, adding TCRdist sequence similarity when clustering within HLA-allele-positive subsets. Repertoires with fewer than 30,000 or more than 120,000 public chains, plus five repertoires with anomalous nucleotide sharing, were excluded from co-occurrence clustering. What TCRdb holds here is the immuneACCESS table cut down to in-frame rearrangements. Part of the clones is not present; checked against another copy, under half of the missing clones reflect an unresolved V gene, and the others are unexplained. From that table come the V and J calls and clone size; the DNA was used to work out D and trimming. This sample is represented by approximately 140,000 clones; roughly 83% of them were singletons. The ten largest clones represent 3% to 3.5% of the sample.

The sample taken for sequencing was PBMCs. This TCR derives from a female donor in good health and CMV-seronegative. This receptor chain uses TRBV7-9 and TRBJ1-3; a tentative D call is TRBD1 (5 bases match). For the CDR3, the sequence is CASSLVPNQGDIYF. The base sequence is TGTGCCAGCAGCTTAGTGCCCAACCAGGGCGACATATATTTT.